The 26 T cell receptor beta chains below come from one sample, sequenced in a study of breast tumors, draining lymph nodes, adjacent tissues. TCRdb processed the multiplex PCR reads anew with MiXCR; each CDR3 protein has one entry. The data contain under 150,000 distinct CDR3 sequences, around 20% of them singletons. The lymph nodes were axillary draining lymph nodes from breast cancer patients. Sequenced: axillary lymph node tissue. The source is a female donor with breast cancer. Some clones in this sample may be carry-over from other donors' samples.

This clonotype has at least ten counts. The chain is built from TRBV9 and TRBJ2-2; D unclear. Trimming took 0 bases from V and 8 from J, leaving 5 bases between them. This CDR3 comprises 12 residues. Per the germline V gene, CDR1 is SGDLS and CDR2 is YYNGEE. The CDR3 sequence: CASSVDWGELFF. CDR3 nucleotide sequence: TGTGCCAGCAGCGTAGACTGGGGGGAGCTGTTTTTT.

Ten or more counts support this clonotype. This chain links TRBV12-3 or TRBV12-4 with TRBJ2-7; maybe TRBD2 (5 bases). The length of the CDR3 is 14 residues. V was cut by 8 bases and J by 0 bases, with 14 bases left in between. CDR3 nucleotides: TGTGCCAGCGCATCGGACTTTCACTCCTACGAGCAGTACTTC. Protein sequence: CASASDFHSYEQYF.

The V and J genes are TRBV28 and TRBJ2-2; 7 nucleotides line up with TRBD1. The V segment lost 3 bases and the J segment 5 bases; nucleotides outside the gene matches: 12. CDR1 and CDR2 from the germline V gene are MDHEN and SYDVKM. This CDR3 is built from 17 residues. CDR3 in DNA: TGTGCCAGCAGTTTTCTAGGGGGCGCCTCGAGAACCGGGGAGCTGTTTTTT. Translated, it gives CASSFLGGASRTGELFF. Full variable domain (outside the CDR3, taken from reference TRBV28 and TRBJ2-2): DVKVTQSSRYLVKRTGEKVFLECVQDMDHENMFWYRQDPGLGLRLIYFSYDVKMKEKGDIPEGYSVSREKKERFSLILESASTNQTSMYLCASSFLGGASRTGELFFGEGSRLTVL.

This clonotype came up many times. The chain's CDR3 is CASSLTSRDTQYF. CDR3 nucleotide sequence: TGTGCCAGCAGCTTAACATCCAGGGATACGCAGTATTTT. The gene calls are TRBV7-3 and TRBJ2-3; D is ambiguous. Germline assignment: CDR1 SGHTA and CDR2 FQGTGA. CDR3 size: 13 residues. Trimming removed 0 bases from V and 6 bases from J, with 7 bases in between. The full variable domain, its missing parts supplied by reference TRBV7-3 and TRBJ2-3, is GAGVSQTPSNKVTEKGKYVELRCDPISGHTALYWYRQSLGQGPEFLIYFQGTGAADDSGLPNDRFFAVRPEGSVSTLKIQRTERGDSAVYLCASSLTSRDTQYFGPGTRLTVL.

As to this clonotype: The CDR3 end shows no conserved phenylalanine or tryptophan, and so a read error is likely. The chain recombines TRBV7-9 with TRBJ1-6, with D unresolved. CDR3 length: 16 amino acids. Trimming took off 4 bases at V and 6 bases at J, with 16 bases between the two ends. Germline V gene sequence: CDR1 SEHNR, CDR2 FQNEAQ (reference sequence). The CDR3 DNA is TGTGCCAGCAGCTCAACCTCCTACCCCTTTAATTCACCCCTCCACTCT. Protein: CASSSTSYPFNSPLHS.

This clonotype was seen once. A single base separates this from a much larger clone, so it may be a read error. The CDR3 ends on some other residue instead of the conserved phenylalanine or tryptophan, so this is likely a read error. The gene calls are TRBV3-1 and TRBJ2-1, with D perhaps assigned TRBD1 or TRBD2 (5 bases each). V was cut by 3 bases and J by 12 bases, with 12 bases left in between. Germline V gives CDR1 LGHDT, CDR2 YNNKEL (reference sequence). CDR3 length: 12 amino acids. The CDR3 reads CASSQRGLGQFL. The CDR3 DNA reads as TGTGCCAGCAGCCAGAGGGGCCTCGGGCAGTTCCTC.

Worth noting for this clonotype: A much larger clone lies one base from this, so it may be a read error. V gene TRBV20-1 combines with J gene TRBJ1-2, with D uncertain. CDR1 DFQATT and CDR2 SNEGSKA come from the germline V gene (reference sequence). V lost 4 bases and J 1 base, leaving 16 bases between the germline ends. CDR3 length equals 15 residues. This CDR3 reads CSATLSSALNYGYTF. The CDR3 nucleotides are TGCAGTGCTACTCTGTCGAGCGCGCTTAACTATGGCTACACCTTC.

Ten or more counts support this clonotype. The CDR3 region is CSARLAGGSGEQYF. The CDR3 DNA is TGCAGCGCAAGACTAGCGGGAGGTTCGGGCGAGCAGTACTTC. The chain joins TRBV29-1 to TRBJ2-7, with 13 bases matching TRBD2. In germline, CDR1 is SQVTM, CDR2 ANQGSEA. V trimming: 7 bases; J trimming: 6 bases; junction bases outside the gene matches: 9. There are 14 residues in the CDR3.

This clonotype was detected ten times or more. The rearrangement links TRBV27 to TRBJ2-1; 11 nucleotides align to TRBD1. Unmatched junction bases numbered 5, after V lost 1 base and J lost 9 bases. Germline loops: CDR1 MNHEY, CDR2 SMNVEV (reference sequence). The CDR3 has 15 residues. The CDR3 is CASSLYRTGGSEQFF. Here the CDR3 DNA reads TGTGCCAGCAGTTTATACCGGACAGGGGGCAGTGAGCAGTTCTTC.

Written as DNA, the CDR3 is TGTGCCAGCAGTTTATTCGGACAGGGCGGGCGAGGGCAGTTCTTC. This codes for CASSLFGQGGRGQFF. The chain uses TRBV27 and TRBJ2-1; 8 positions match TRBD1. Germline loops: CDR1 MNHEY, CDR2 SMNVEV (reference sequence). The CDR3 runs to 15 residues. After removal of 1 base from V and 12 bases from J, the junction contained 11 bases not matched to a gene.

The chain uses TRBV29-1 and TRBJ2-1, with TRBD2 identical over 7 bases. The CDR3 has 16 amino acids. V lost 0 bases and J lost 6; bases outside the gene matches: 11. Germline V gene lookup returns CDR1 SQVTM and CDR2 ANQGSEA. The chain's CDR3 is CSVEDLAGEGSNEQFF. The DNA for the CDR3 is TGCAGCGTTGAAGATCTTGCGGGAGAAGGGTCCAATGAGCAGTTCTTC.

The sample holds many counts of this clonotype. The chain joins TRBV7-9 to TRBJ1-6; no clear D gene. V gave up 1 base and J gave up 0 bases, with 4 bases separating them. The CDR3 consists of 15 residues. Per germline, CDR1 SEHNR and CDR2 FQNEAQ (reference sequence). In DNA, the CDR3 is TGTGCCAGCAGCTTAGAGAGCTCCTATAATTCACCCCTCCACTTT. It specifies CASSLESSYNSPLHF.

This clonotype was seen more than once but under ten times. The chain is built from TRBV11-3 and TRBJ2-1, with TRBD2 matching over 10 bases. The CDR3 extends over 15 amino acids. Trimming cost V 4 bases and J 8 bases; bases outside gene matches: 8. The germline V gene has CDR1 SGHNT and CDR2 YENEEA. The CDR3 loop reads CASSSGLAASHEQFF. The CDR3 nucleotides are TGTGCCAGCAGCTCTGGACTAGCGGCTTCACATGAGCAGTTCTTC. Variable domain in full (rest from reference TRBV11-3 and TRBJ2-1): EAGVVQSPRYKIIEKKQPVAFWCNPISGHNTLYWYLQNLGQGPELLIRYENEEAVDDSQLPKDRFSAERLKGVDSTLKIQPAELGDSAVYLCASSSGLAASHEQFFGPGTRLTVL.

This clonotype was detected once. Just one base apart from a much larger clone, this may be a read error. This sequence joins TRBV28 and TRBJ2-7, with D perhaps matching TRBD1 (5 bases). Germline CDR1 MDHEN, CDR2 SYDVKM. The CDR3 length is 13 residues. Written as DNA, the CDR3 is TGTGCCAGCGGTTTATCTCGACAGAACGAGCAGTACTTC. This encodes CASGLSRQNEQYF.

Regarding this clonotype: One base away lies a much larger clone, so this may be a sequencing read error. The chain couples TRBV28 to TRBJ2-5; 8 bases are shared with TRBD1. This CDR3 has 16 residues. The germline V gene encodes CDR1 MDHEN and CDR2 SYDVKM. The CDR3 DNA follows: TGTGCCAGCAGATCGACAGGGGTATTGACCGGAGAGACCCAGCACTTC. It yields the protein CASRSTGVLTGETQHF.

This clonotype was detected ten times or more. The rearrangement uses TRBV20-1 and TRBJ2-7, with D hard to call. V was shortened by 1 base and J by 0 bases, with 16 bases between the two germline ends. Per the germline V gene, CDR1 is DFQATT and CDR2 is SNEGSKA (reference sequence). This CDR3 contains 16 residues. The CDR3 spells CSARVVGRWSSYEQYF. CDR3 DNA sequence: TGCAGTGCTAGAGTCGTCGGGCGGTGGAGCTCCTACGAGCAGTACTTC.

Of note for this clonotype: Being one base from a much bigger clone, this may be a read error. The chain is built from TRBV9 and TRBJ2-3; D is perhaps TRBD2 (6 bases). Germline V gives CDR1 SGDLS, CDR2 YYNGEE. CDR3 length equals 17 residues. V was shortened by 2 bases and J by 4 bases, with 20 bases between the two germline ends. CDR3 nucleotide sequence: TGTGCCAGCAGCGTTTCGGGAGCGGATTGGGGCGCAGATACGCAGTATTTT. It encodes CASSVSGADWGADTQYF.

This clonotype was seen at least ten times. The V gene is TRBV2, the J gene TRBJ1-2, with unresolved D. This CDR3 comprises 12 residues. V lost 5 bases to trimming and J lost 4 bases, with 8 bases between them. Germline CDR1 reads SNHLY; CDR2 reads FYNNEI. This CDR3 is CASSPESYGYTF. For the CDR3, the DNA is TGTGCCAGCAGTCCCGAGAGCTATGGCTACACCTTC.

This clonotype appeared many times. The chain joins TRBV11-1 to TRBJ2-5, with 8 bases that match TRBD2. The germline gives CDR1 SGHAT, CDR2 FQDESV (reference sequence). J lost 0 bases, V lost 0 bases, and 21 bases had no gene match. The CDR3 has 22 residues. In nucleotides, the CDR3 is TGTGCCAGCAGCTTAGCGTGGGGGGATTGGGAAACTAGCGGAGGGAACCAAGAGACCCAGTACTTC. It specifies CASSLAWGDWETSGGNQETQYF. Drawing the rest from reference TRBV11-1 and TRBJ2-5, the complete variable domain is EAEVAQSPRYKITEKSQAVAFWCDPISGHATLYWYRQILGQGPELLVQFQDESVVDDSQLPKDRFSAERLKGVDSTLKIQPAELGDSAMYLCASSLAWGDWETSGGNQETQYFGPGTRLLVL.

Note on this clonotype: The final CDR3 position lacks the conserved phenylalanine or tryptophan, pointing to a likely read error. The V call is TRBV10-3, the J call TRBJ2-7; TRBD1 matches at 7 bases. This CDR3 is 13 amino acids long. The V gene's germline CDR1 is ENHRY and CDR2 SYGVKD. The V segment lost 6 bases and the J segment 4 bases; nucleotides outside the gene matches: 6. DNA of the CDR3: TGTGCCATCAGCGGACAGGAACATTACGAGCAGTACCTC. It specifies CAISGQEHYEQYL.

This clonotype came up a few times. The chain uses TRBV18 and TRBJ2-2, with 10 positions matching TRBD1. This CDR3 spans 16 amino acids. The germline gives CDR1 KGHSH, CDR2 LQKENI. Unmatched junction bases numbered 5, after V lost 3 bases and J lost 4 bases. CDR3 in DNA: TGTGCCAGCTCACCGCGGGACAGGGGAGGCACCGGGGAGCTGTTTTTT. Translating it yields CASSPRDRGGTGELFF.

Note on this clonotype: The final CDR3 position lacks the conserved phenylalanine or tryptophan, pointing to a likely read error. The chain joins TRBV12-3 or TRBV12-4 to TRBJ2-2, with a possible D match to TRBD2 (6 bases). CDR3 size: 12 residues. The CDR3 is CASSFGTGGLFS. CDR3 DNA: TGTGCCAGCAGTTTCGGGACCGGGGGGCTGTTTTCT.

This clonotype was recorded many times. The V gene is TRBV27, the J gene TRBJ2-1; tentative D call: TRBD1 (5 bases). This CDR3 spans 11 amino acids. The V end lost 8 bases, the J end lost 6 bases, and 8 bases lay between the germline ends. CDR1 and CDR2 (germline): MNHEY, SMNVEV (reference sequence). CDR3 sequence reads: CASGALNEQFF. DNA of the CDR3: TGTGCCAGCGGGGCTCTCAATGAGCAGTTCTTC.

This clonotype was counted at least ten times. The V and J genes are TRBV19 and TRBJ2-1, with D possibly matching TRBD2 (5 bases). The germline CDR1 and CDR2 sequences are LNHDA and SQIVND (reference sequence). V lost 4 bases, J lost 6 bases, and 16 bases lay in between. This CDR3 contains 15 residues. The chain's CDR3 is CASSTLLESGNEQFF. CDR3 nucleotides: TGTGCCAGTAGTACCCTACTAGAGAGCGGCAATGAGCAGTTCTTC.

There are many counts of this clonotype. V usage is TRBV30 and J usage is TRBJ2-2; D is undetermined. The V gene's germline CDR1 is GTSNPN and CDR2 SVGIG (reference sequence). The CDR3 covers 12 residues. V lost 0 bases and J lost 15, with 14 bases in between. This chain's CDR3 is CAWSVSVASVFF. The CDR3 bases are TGTGCCTGGAGTGTATCGGTAGCTTCGGTGTTTTTT.

This clonotype was detected many times. The rearrangement links TRBV7-2 to TRBJ2-3; D is ambiguous. CDR1 and CDR2 from the germline V gene are SGHTA and FQGNSA. Trimming pared 5 bases from V and 0 bases from J, leaving 12 bases between. The CDR3 extends over 15 amino acids. This CDR3 is CASSADLISTDTQYF. CDR3 nucleotides: TGTGCCAGCAGCGCCGACTTAATTAGCACAGATACGCAGTATTTT.